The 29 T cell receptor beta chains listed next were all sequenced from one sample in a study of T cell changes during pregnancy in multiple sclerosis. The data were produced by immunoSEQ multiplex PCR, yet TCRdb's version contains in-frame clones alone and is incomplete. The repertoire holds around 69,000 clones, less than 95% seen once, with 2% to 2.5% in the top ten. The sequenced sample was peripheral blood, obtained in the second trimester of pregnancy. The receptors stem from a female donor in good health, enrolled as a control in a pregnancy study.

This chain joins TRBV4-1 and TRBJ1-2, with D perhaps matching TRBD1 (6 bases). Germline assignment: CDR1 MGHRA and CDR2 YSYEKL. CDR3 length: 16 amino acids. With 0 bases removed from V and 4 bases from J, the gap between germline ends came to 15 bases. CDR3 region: CASSQDAGTKSYGYTF. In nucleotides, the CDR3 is TGCGCCAGCAGCCAAGACGCCGGGACAAAAAGCTATGGCTACACCTTC.

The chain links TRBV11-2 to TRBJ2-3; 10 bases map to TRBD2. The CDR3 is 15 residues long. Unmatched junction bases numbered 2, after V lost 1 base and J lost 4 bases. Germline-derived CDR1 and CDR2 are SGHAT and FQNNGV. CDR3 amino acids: CASSLAGTSADTQYF. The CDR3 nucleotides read TGTGCCAGCAGCTTAGCTGGGACTAGCGCAGATACGCAGTATTTT.

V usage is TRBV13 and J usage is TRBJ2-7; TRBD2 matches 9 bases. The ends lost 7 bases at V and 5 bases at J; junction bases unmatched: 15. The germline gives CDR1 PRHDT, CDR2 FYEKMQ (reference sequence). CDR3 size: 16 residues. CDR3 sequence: CASTISLREGIDEQYF. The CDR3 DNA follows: TGTGCCAGCACCATCAGTTTGCGGGAGGGTATCGACGAGCAGTACTTC. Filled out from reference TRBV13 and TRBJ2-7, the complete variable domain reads AAGVIQSPRHLIKEKRETATLKCYPIPRHDTVYWYQQGPGQDPQFLISFYEKMQSDKGSIPDRFSAQQFSDYHSELNMSSLELGDSALYFCASTISLREGIDEQYFGPGTRLTVT.

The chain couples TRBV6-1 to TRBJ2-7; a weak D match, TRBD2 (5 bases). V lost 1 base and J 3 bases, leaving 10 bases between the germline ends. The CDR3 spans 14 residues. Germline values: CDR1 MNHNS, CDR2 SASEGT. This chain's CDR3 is CASSEDGGIYEQYF. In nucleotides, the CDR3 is TGTGCCAGCAGTGAAGATGGAGGAATCTACGAGCAGTACTTC.

The CDR3 reads CASSHSGAPTEAFF. The CDR3 bases are TGTGCCAGCAGCCACTCAGGGGCGCCCACTGAAGCTTTCTTT. The J gene is TRBJ1-1, the V gene TRBV5-4; D is possibly TRBD1 (6 bases). Germline V gives CDR1 SGHNT, CDR2 YYREEE (reference sequence). The CDR3 has 14 residues. Trimming cost V 4 bases and J 4 bases, with 14 bases left between them. The full variable domain, rest sourced from reference TRBV5-4 and TRBJ1-1, is ETGVTQSPTHLIKTRGQQVTLRCSSQSGHNTVSWYQQALGQGPQFIFQYYREEENGRGNFPPRFSGLQFPNYSSELNVNALELDDSALYLCASSHSGAPTEAFFGQGTRLTVV.

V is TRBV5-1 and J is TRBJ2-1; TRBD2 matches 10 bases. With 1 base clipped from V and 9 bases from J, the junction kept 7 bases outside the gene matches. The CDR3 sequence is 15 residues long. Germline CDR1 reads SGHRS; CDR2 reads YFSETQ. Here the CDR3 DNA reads TGCGCCAGCAGCTTGCTAGCGGGAGCCATCCTTGAGCAGTTCTTC. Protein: CASSLLAGAILEQFF.

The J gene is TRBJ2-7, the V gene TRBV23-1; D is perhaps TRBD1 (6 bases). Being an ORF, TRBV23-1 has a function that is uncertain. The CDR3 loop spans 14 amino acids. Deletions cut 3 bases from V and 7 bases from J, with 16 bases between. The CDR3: CASSHPLHREEQYF. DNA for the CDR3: TGCGCCAGCAGTCATCCCCTCCACAGGGAAGAGCAGTACTTC.

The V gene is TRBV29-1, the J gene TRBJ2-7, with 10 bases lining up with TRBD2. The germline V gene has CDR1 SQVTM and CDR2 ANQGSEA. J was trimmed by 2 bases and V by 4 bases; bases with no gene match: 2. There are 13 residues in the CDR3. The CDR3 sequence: CSVGLAGAYEQYF. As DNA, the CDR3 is TGCAGCGTTGGCCTAGCGGGAGCCTACGAGCAGTACTTC.

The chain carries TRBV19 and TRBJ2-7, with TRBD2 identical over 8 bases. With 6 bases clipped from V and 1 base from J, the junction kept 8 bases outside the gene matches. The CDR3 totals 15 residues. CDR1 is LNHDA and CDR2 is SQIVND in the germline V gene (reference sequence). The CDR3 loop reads CASSRTSSSSYEQYF. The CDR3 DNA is TGTGCCAGTAGCCGGACTAGCTCTTCATCCTACGAGCAGTACTTC. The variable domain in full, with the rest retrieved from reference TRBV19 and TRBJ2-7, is DGGITQSPKYLFRKEGQNVTLSCEQNLNHDAMYWYRQDPGQGLRLIYYSQIVNDFQKGDIAEGYSVSREKKESFPLTVTSAQKNPTAFYLCASSRTSSSSYEQYFGPGTRLTVT.

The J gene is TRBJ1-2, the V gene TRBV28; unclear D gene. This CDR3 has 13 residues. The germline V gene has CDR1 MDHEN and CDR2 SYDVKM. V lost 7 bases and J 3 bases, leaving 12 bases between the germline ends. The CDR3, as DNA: TGTGCCAGCATCCACCCCGGGGACTATGGCTACACCTTC. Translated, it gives CASIHPGDYGYTF.

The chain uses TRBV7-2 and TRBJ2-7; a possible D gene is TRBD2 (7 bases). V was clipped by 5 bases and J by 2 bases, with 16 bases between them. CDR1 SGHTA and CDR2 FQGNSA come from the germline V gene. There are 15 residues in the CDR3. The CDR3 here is CASSPKGGVAYEQYF. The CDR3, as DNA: TGTGCCAGCAGCCCTAAGGGGGGGGTGGCCTACGAGCAGTACTTC.

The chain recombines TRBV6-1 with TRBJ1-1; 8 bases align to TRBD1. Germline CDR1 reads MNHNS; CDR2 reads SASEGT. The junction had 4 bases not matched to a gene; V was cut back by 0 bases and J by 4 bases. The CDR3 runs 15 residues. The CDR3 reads CASSEASGTGTEAFF. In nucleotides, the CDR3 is TGTGCCAGCAGTGAAGCCTCCGGGACAGGCACTGAAGCTTTCTTT.

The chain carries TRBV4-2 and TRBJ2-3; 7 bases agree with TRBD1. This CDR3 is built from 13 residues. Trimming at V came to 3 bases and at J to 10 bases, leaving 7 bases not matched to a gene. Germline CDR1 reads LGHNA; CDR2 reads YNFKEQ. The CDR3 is CASSQVEQGPQYF. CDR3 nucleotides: TGTGCCAGCAGCCAGGTGGAACAGGGGCCGCAGTATTTT.

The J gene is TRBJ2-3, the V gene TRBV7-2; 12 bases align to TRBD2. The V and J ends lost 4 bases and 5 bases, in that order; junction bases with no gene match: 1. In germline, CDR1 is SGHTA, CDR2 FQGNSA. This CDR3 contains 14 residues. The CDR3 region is CASSWGLAGDTQYF. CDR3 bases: TGTGCCAGCAGCTGGGGACTAGCGGGAGATACGCAGTATTTT.

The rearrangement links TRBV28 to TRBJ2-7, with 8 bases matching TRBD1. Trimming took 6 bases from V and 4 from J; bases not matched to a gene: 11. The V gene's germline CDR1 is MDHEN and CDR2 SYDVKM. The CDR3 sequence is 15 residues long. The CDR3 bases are TGTGCCAGCAGCAAACCGGGACAGGCTATATACGAGCAGTACTTC. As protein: CASSKPGQAIYEQYF.

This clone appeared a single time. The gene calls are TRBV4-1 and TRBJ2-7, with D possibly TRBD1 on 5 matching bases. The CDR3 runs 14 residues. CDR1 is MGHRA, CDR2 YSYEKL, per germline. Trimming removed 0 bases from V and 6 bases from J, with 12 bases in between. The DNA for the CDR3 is TGCGCCAGCAGCCAAGATCGTCAGGGCGGCGAGCAGTACTTC. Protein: CASSQDRQGGEQYF.

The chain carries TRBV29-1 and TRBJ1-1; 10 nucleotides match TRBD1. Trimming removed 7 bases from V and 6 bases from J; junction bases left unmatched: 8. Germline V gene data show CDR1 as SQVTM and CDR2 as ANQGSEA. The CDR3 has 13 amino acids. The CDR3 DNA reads TGCAGCGCGCCGGGACAGGGGATTTCTGAAGCTTTCTTT. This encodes CSAPGQGISEAFF.

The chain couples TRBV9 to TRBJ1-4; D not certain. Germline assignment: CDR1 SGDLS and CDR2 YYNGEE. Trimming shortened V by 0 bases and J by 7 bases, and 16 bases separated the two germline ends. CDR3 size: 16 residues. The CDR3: CASSVGTAGYGEKLFF. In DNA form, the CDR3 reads TGTGCCAGCAGCGTAGGAACGGCCGGGTATGGTGAAAAACTGTTTTTT.

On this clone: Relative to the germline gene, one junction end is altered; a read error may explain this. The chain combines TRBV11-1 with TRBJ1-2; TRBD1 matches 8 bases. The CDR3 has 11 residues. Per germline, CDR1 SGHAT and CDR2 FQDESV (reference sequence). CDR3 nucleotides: TGTGCCAGCAGTTCGGGACAGGCAGGATGCTTC. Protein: CASSSGQAGCF.

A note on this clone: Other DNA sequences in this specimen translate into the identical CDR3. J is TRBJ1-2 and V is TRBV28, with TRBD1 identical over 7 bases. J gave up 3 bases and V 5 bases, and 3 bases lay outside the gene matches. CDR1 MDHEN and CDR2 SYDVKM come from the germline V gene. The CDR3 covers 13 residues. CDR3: CASSLGTDYGYTF. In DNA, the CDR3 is TGTGCCAGCAGTCTGGGGACAGACTATGGCTACACCTTC.

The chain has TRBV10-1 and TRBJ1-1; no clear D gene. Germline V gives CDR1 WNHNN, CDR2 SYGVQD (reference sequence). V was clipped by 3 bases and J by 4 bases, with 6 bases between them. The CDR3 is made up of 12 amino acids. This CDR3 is CASSDGGTEAFF. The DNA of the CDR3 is TGCGCCAGCAGTGACGGCGGCACTGAAGCTTTCTTT.

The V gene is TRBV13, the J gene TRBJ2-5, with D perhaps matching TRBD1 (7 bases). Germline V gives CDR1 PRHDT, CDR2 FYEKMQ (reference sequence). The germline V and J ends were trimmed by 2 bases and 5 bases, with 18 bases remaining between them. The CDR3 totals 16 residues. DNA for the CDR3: TGTGCCAGCAGCTTAAGGAGACAGGGAGGTTGGGAGACCCAGTACTTC. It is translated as CASSLRRQGGWETQYF.

CDR3 in amino acids: CASSSGDQETQYF. The CDR3 DNA is TGCGCCAGCTCATCGGGGGACCAAGAGACCCAGTACTTC. This chain connects TRBV5-1 to TRBJ2-5; possible D gene TRBD2, 6 bases. The CDR3 is 13 amino acids. Germline V gives CDR1 SGHRS, CDR2 YFSETQ. Between the trimmed V and J ends, which lost 7 bases and 0 bases, there was a span of 10 bases.

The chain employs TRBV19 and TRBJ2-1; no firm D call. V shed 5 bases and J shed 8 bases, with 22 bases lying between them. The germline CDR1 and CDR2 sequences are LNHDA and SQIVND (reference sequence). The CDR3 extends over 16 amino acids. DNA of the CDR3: TGTGCCAGTAGTCGTGACCCGCCCTTGACACCCGATGAGCAGTTCTTC. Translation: CASSRDPPLTPDEQFF.

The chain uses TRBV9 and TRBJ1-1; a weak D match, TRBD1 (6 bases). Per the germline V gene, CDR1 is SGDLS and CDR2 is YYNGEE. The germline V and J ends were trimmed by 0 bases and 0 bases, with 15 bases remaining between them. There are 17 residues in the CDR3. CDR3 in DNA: TGTGCCAGCAGCGTAGATCCCCAAACAGGGCTGAACACTGAAGCTTTCTTT. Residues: CASSVDPQTGLNTEAFF. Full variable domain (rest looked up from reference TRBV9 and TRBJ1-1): DSGVTQTPKHLITATGQRVTLRCSPRSGDLSVYWYQQSLDQGLQFLIQYYNGEERAKGNILERFSAQQFPDLHSELNLSSLELGDSALYFCASSVDPQTGLNTEAFFGQGTRLTVV.

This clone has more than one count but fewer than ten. CDR3 loop: CASRLENTEAFF. DNA for the CDR3: TGTGCCAGCAGATTAGAGAACACTGAAGCTTTCTTT. The rearrangement links TRBV6-6 to TRBJ1-1; D ambiguous. The V and J ends lost 6 bases and 1 base respectively, with 6 bases between them. CDR1 is MNHNY, CDR2 SVGAGI, per germline (reference sequence). The CDR3 runs to 12 residues.

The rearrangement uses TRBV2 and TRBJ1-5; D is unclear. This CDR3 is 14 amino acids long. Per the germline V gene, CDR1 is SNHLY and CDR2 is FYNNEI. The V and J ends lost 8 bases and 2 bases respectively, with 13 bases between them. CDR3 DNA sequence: TGTGCCAGCGGAGTTGGGTCGGGCAATCAGCCCCAGCATTTT. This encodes CASGVGSGNQPQHF.

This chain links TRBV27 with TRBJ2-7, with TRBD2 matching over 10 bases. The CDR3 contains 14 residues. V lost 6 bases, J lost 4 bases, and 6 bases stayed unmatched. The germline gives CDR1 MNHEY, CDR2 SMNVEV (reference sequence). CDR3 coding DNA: TGTGCCAGCAGGCCAGCGGGAGGGGGGTACGAGCAGTACTTC. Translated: CASRPAGGGYEQYF.

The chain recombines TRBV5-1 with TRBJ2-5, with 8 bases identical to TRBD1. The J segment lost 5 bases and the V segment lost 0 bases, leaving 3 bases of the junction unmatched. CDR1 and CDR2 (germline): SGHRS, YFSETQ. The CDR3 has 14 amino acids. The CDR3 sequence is CASSLVGQGETQYF. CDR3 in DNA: TGCGCCAGCAGCTTGGTCGGACAGGGCGAGACCCAGTACTTC.